These 7 T cell receptor beta chains were sequenced from one sample in a study of cytomegalovirus exposure and HLA in healthy donors. Assay: immunoSEQ multiplex PCR; the TCRdb copy retains only in-frame clones and omits some. The data hold over 45,000 clones, with more than 90% observed a single time. The sample comprised PBMCs. These receptors all stem from a man between 18 and 35 years old in good health and CMV-seronegative.

This clone has more than one count but fewer than ten. The same CDR3 arises from other DNA sequences in this sample as well. This chain uses TRBV2 with TRBJ1-5, with D possibly TRBD1 on 5 matching bases. The germline V gene encodes CDR1 SNHLY and CDR2 FYNNEI. This CDR3 contains 14 residues. Trimming took off 1 base at V and 6 bases at J, with 10 bases between the two ends. CDR3 loop: CASSEVQGGQPQHF. CDR3 in DNA: TGTGCCAGCAGTGAAGTTCAGGGAGGTCAGCCCCAGCATTTT.

This clone appeared once. The chain uses TRBV6-1 and TRBJ2-1; 9 nucleotides align to TRBD2. The germline V gene encodes CDR1 MNHNS and CDR2 SASEGT. The CDR3 consists of 16 residues. J was trimmed by 9 bases and V by 0 bases; bases with no gene match: 9. The CDR3 is CASSEAKGLATPEQFF. The CDR3 region has the DNA TGTGCCAGCAGTGAAGCGAAGGGACTAGCAACGCCTGAGCAGTTCTTC.

CDR3 protein: CASGPLGDYEQYF. The CDR3 DNA follows: TGTGCCAGCGGGCCTCTGGGCGACTACGAGCAGTACTTC. This chain uses TRBV6-1 with TRBJ2-7; D remains ambiguous. V lost 8 bases and J lost 3, with 14 bases in between. CDR1 is MNHNS and CDR2 is SASEGT in the germline V gene. The CDR3 has 13 amino acids.

This chain joins TRBV18 and TRBJ2-5; 7 nucleotides match TRBD1. The CDR3 has 15 residues. From germline, CDR1 is KGHSH and CDR2 LQKENI. Trimming removed 1 base from V and 2 bases from J; junction bases left unmatched: 4. In nucleotides, the CDR3 is TGTGCCAGCTCACCACGAAACAGGGGACAAGAGACCCAGTACTTC. Protein sequence: CASSPRNRGQETQYF. Supplemented by reference TRBV18 and TRBJ2-5, the full variable domain reads NAGVMQNPRHLVRRRGQEARLRCSPMKGHSHVYWYRQLPEEGLKFMVYLQKENIIDESGMPKERFSAEFPKEGPSILRIQQVVRGDSAAYFCASSPRNRGQETQYFGPGTRLLVL.

V usage is TRBV6-1 and J usage is TRBJ1-5; D call uncertain. Germline V gene sequence: CDR1 MNHNS, CDR2 SASEGT. V was shortened by 5 bases and J by 3 bases, with 8 bases between the two germline ends. The CDR3 extends over 13 amino acids. DNA for the CDR3: TGTGCCAGCAGTCCAGTGATCAATCAGCCCCAGCATTTT. This sequence encodes CASSPVINQPQHF.

This sequence joins TRBV2 and TRBJ2-6; D might be TRBD1 (6 bases). Trimming took 5 bases from V and 0 from J, leaving 8 bases between them. In germline, CDR1 is SNHLY, CDR2 FYNNEI. The CDR3 has 15 residues. CDR3 in amino acids: CASSSGHSGANVLTF. The CDR3 region has the DNA TGTGCCAGCAGTTCGGGACACTCTGGGGCCAACGTCCTGACTTTC.

V gene TRBV6-4 combines with J gene TRBJ1-1; no reliable D call. In germline, CDR1 is MRHNA, CDR2 SNTAGT. The V end was cut by 5 bases, the J end by 0 bases, with 7 bases between. The CDR3 has 13 amino acids. CDR3 residues: CASSLYVNTEAFF. The CDR3, as DNA: TGTGCCAGCAGTCTTTATGTGAACACTGAAGCTTTCTTT.